This T cell receptor beta chain originates from a study of T cell responses to AZD1222 COVID-19 vaccine. Measured with immunoSEQ multiplex PCR; TCRdb has only the in-frame clones, and not every one. The sample contains 150,000 or so clones, just over 90% of which appear only once. Germline loops: CDR1 MGHRA, CDR2 YSYEKL. The CDR3 extends over 16 amino acids. The V end was cut by 0 bases, the J end by 2 bases, with 14 bases between. Sequencing was performed on peripheral blood, taken on day 0 of AZD1222 vaccination. The sequence derives from an adult in good health. The chain joins TRBV4-1 to TRBJ2-7, with no clear D. The CDR3 here is CASSQEIAAFTYEQYF. Here the CDR3 DNA reads TGCGCCAGCAGCCAAGAGATCGCAGCTTTTACCTACGAGCAGTACTTC.